The following is a TCR beta chain sequence with its context. The read is 3 residues too short to cover the CDR3 end, so that end is filled in from the germline J gene. V dropped 5 bases and J dropped 5; count of bases not matched to a gene: 11. Germline V gene lookup returns CDR1 DFQATT and CDR2 SNEGSKA (reference sequence). The CDR3 spans 15 residues. Genomic DNA, averaging 1200 ng per sample, yielded TCR beta CDR3 via immunoSEQ. The assay was immunoSEQ multiplex PCR, and TCRdb's table has in-frame clones only and misses some. This repertoire includes about 36,000 clones. This specimen belongs to a study of T cells in women clearing cervical HPV infection.

The sequenced sample was blood buffy coat. The chain combines TRBV20-1 with TRBJ2-3; 9 bases match TRBD1. This clonotype was sampled from a woman between 18 and 69 years old with a cervical HPV16 infection that either progressed to CIN3+ or cleared (not recorded which). CDR3 amino acids: CSALELGQGRDTQYF. CDR3 bases read: TGCAGTGCTTTAGAGTTAGGACAGGGGAGAGATACG.